What follows are 17 T cell receptor beta chains derived from one specimen sequenced in a study of CD8+ T cells in alopecia areata. In each case, RNA was isolated and then reverse transcribed into cDNA as the sequencing template. TCRdb's table, derived via immunoSEQ multiplex PCR, lists solely in-frame clones and lacks some. Of more than 150,000 clones listed, around 49% were seen once; the top ten hold 10%. Sample treatment: oral pan-JAK inhibitor, 5-10 mg twice daily. This material consisted of CD8+ T cells sorted from blood, taken at week 52, from a patient treated with tofacitinib. The receptors stem from a human donor with alopecia areata.

The chain is built from TRBV6-6 and TRBJ2-1, with D maybe TRBD1 (6 bases). The CDR3 runs to 13 residues. CDR1 MNHNY and CDR2 SVGAGI come from the germline V gene (reference sequence). V gave up 7 bases and J gave up 6 bases, with 13 bases separating them. DNA for the CDR3: TGTGCCAGCAACGGACAGAGTATCAATGAGCAGTTCTTC. Protein product: CASNGQSINEQFF.

The gene calls are TRBV29-1 and TRBJ1-2, with 7 nucleotides matching TRBD1. The CDR3 contains 16 residues. The ends lost 0 bases at V and 3 bases at J; junction bases unmatched: 10. The germline gives CDR1 SQVTM, CDR2 ANQGSEA. As DNA, the CDR3 is TGCAGCGTTGAAGATTACCAGACAGGGACCGACTATGGCTACACCTTC. Its translation: CSVEDYQTGTDYGYTF.

In this sample, this clone turned up a few times. The rearrangement uses TRBV7-6 and TRBJ1-5; the match to TRBD1 covers 8 bases. CDR3 length: 16 amino acids. V gave up 1 base and J gave up 2 bases; unmatched junction bases: 4. Per the germline V gene, CDR1 is SGHVS and CDR2 is FNYEAQ. In nucleotides, the CDR3 is TGTGCCAGCAGCTTAGGGACAGGGATAGGCAATCAGCCCCAGCATTTT. Protein product: CASSLGTGIGNQPQHF.

This rearrangement joins TRBV29-1 to TRBJ1-1; D ambiguous. V shed 4 bases and J shed 4 bases, with 13 bases lying between them. There are 13 residues in the CDR3. Germline-derived CDR1 and CDR2 are SQVTM and ANQGSEA. CDR3 sequence reads: CSVVFKAGTEAFF. Written as DNA, the CDR3 is TGCAGCGTTGTTTTCAAGGCGGGCACTGAAGCTTTCTTT.

This clone was seen only a few times. A far larger clone is just one base off, so this is likely a read error. The chain is built from TRBV7-6 and TRBJ1-2, with D possibly being TRBD1 (5 bases). CDR3 length: 13 amino acids. CDR1 is SGHVS and CDR2 is FNYEAQ in the germline V gene. The CDR3 DNA follows: TGTGCCAGCAGCTTAGGGGGGACTTACCTTCTGGGTTTC. Encoded protein: CASSLGGTYLLGF.

This clone was seen a handful of times. This chain connects TRBV6-5 to TRBJ1-5, with D possibly matching TRBD1 (5 bases). Trimming removed 5 bases from V and 4 bases from J, with 9 bases in between. CDR1 MNHEY and CDR2 SVGAGI come from the germline V gene. This CDR3 has 13 residues. The CDR3 DNA reads TGTGCCAGCAGTCCGGGGGAGAATCAGCCCCAGCATTTT. This sequence encodes CASSPGENQPQHF.

V and J are TRBV2 and TRBJ1-1, with D tentatively TRBD1 (5 bases). CDR1 and CDR2 from the germline V gene are SNHLY and FYNNEI. Trimming took 5 bases from V and 5 from J, leaving 18 bases between them. The CDR3 is 15 amino acids. The chain's CDR3 is CASSLPQGRGTEAFF. The CDR3 DNA reads as TGTGCCAGCAGTCTCCCTCAGGGTCGAGGGACTGAAGCTTTCTTT. The full variable domain, in which reference TRBV2 and TRBJ1-1 provide the parts outside the CDR3, is EPEVTQTPSHQVTQMGQEVILRCVPISNHLYFYWYRQILGQKVEFLVSFYNNEISEKSEIFDDQFSVERPDGSNFTLKIRSTKLEDSAMYFCASSLPQGRGTEAFFGQGTRLTVV.

There are a few counts of this clone. The J gene is TRBJ2-3, the V gene TRBV7-3; D assignment may be TRBD1 or TRBD2 (6 bases each). Germline CDR1 is SGHTA and CDR2 is FQGTGA. V lost 0 bases to trimming and J lost 1 base, with 14 bases between them. The CDR3 sequence is 17 residues long. CDR3 loop: CASSLTPTGAGTDTQYF. The CDR3 DNA sequence: TGTGCCAGCAGCTTAACCCCCACGGGGGCCGGCACAGATACGCAGTATTTT.

The chain links TRBV11-2 to TRBJ2-7, with 8 bases aligning to TRBD2. Germline values: CDR1 SGHAT, CDR2 FQNNGV. This CDR3 contains 13 residues. V shed 4 bases, J shed 4 bases, and the junction held 3 bases outside the gene matches. CDR3 region: CASSSGGKYEQYF. The DNA of the CDR3 is TGTGCCAGCAGCTCGGGGGGGAAGTACGAGCAGTACTTC.

Remarks on this clone: An end of the junction differs from the germline gene, which may be a read error. The chain is built from TRBV7-7 and TRBJ2-1; TRBD1 is a possible D gene (5 bases). Germline assignment: CDR1 SSHAT and CDR2 FNYEAQ (reference sequence). The CDR3 runs 13 residues. The CDR3 reads CASSKGAMGEQFF. The CDR3 DNA follows: TGTGCTAGCAGCAAAGGGGCAATGGGTGAGCAGTTCTTC.

The V and J genes are TRBV5-1 and TRBJ2-7; D is unclear. CDR3 length equals 13 residues. V lost 2 bases and J 3 bases, leaving 9 bases between the germline ends. Germline values: CDR1 SGHRS, CDR2 YFSETQ. The DNA for the CDR3 is TGCGCCAGCAGCTTAGGAAGGGACTACGAGCAGTACTTC. Amino acids: CASSLGRDYEQYF.

The V and J genes are TRBV7-9 and TRBJ2-7; TRBD2 matches 10 bases. J gave up 3 bases and V 10 bases, and 6 bases lay outside the gene matches. This CDR3 region has 13 residues. Germline V gene data show CDR1 as SEHNR and CDR2 as FQNEAQ (reference sequence). CDR3: CATSLAGFYEQYF. The CDR3 DNA is TGTGCCACCTCACTAGCGGGGTTCTACGAGCAGTACTTC.

The J gene is TRBJ2-2, the V gene TRBV27, with 15 nucleotides matching TRBD2. The CDR3 contains 16 residues. Germline assignment: CDR1 MNHEY and CDR2 SMNVEV (reference sequence). Trimming took 6 bases from V and 6 from J; bases not matched to a gene: 5. CDR3 coding DNA: TGTGCCAGCAGGAGGAGGACTAGCGGGGGGGCCGGGGAGCTGTTTTTT. Residues: CASRRRTSGGAGELFF.

The chain links TRBV7-6 to TRBJ1-2, with TRBD1 as a possible D gene (5 bases). The germline gives CDR1 SGHVS, CDR2 FNYEAQ. The CDR3 runs 13 residues. Trimming took off 5 bases at V and 5 bases at J, with 12 bases between the two ends. The CDR3 DNA sequence: TGTGCCAGCAGCGAAGGGGCGGGGTATGGCTACACCTTC. Its protein product is CASSEGAGYGYTF.

The chain links TRBV10-2 to TRBJ2-2; no definite D call. The V gene's germline CDR1 is WSHSY and CDR2 SAAADI. The CDR3 covers 12 residues. The V and J ends lost 0 bases and 7 bases respectively, with 3 bases between them. The CDR3 bases are TGCGCCAGCAGTGAGTCGAGCGGGGAGCTGTTTTTT. Translated: CASSESSGELFF.

In its sample, this clone was seen a few times. The chain joins TRBV7-2 to TRBJ2-2; unclear D gene. The germline gives CDR1 SGHTA, CDR2 FQGNSA. The germline V and J ends were trimmed by 1 base and 2 bases, with 2 bases remaining between them. The CDR3 covers 13 residues. The CDR3 DNA reads TGTGCCAGCAGCTTAGACAACACCGGGGAGCTGTTTTTT. This sequence encodes CASSLDNTGELFF. Based on the CDR3 plus reference TRBV7-2 and TRBJ2-2, the full variable domain is GAGVSQSPSNKVTEKGKDVELRCDPISGHTALYWYRQSLGQGLEFLIYFQGNSAPDKSGLPSDRFSAERTGGSVSTLTIQRTQQEDSAVYLCASSLDNTGELFFGEGSRLTVL.

The CDR3 DNA is TGTGCCAGCAGCTTTATCAGTGGCTACACCTTC. This codes for CASSFISGYTF. The rearrangement links TRBV7-2 to TRBJ1-2; D gene unclear. CDR1 and CDR2 from the germline V gene are SGHTA and FQGNSA. V shed 3 bases and J shed 7 bases, with 6 bases lying between them. The CDR3 is 11 residues long.